The entry below gives a single T cell receptor (beta chain) sequence along with its context. This entry comes from a study of blood T cell repertoires in COVID-19. Sequencing used immunoSEQ multiplex PCR; TCRdb keeps in-frame clones, though not all of them. The sample lists under 250,000 clones; around 90% were seen once. The specimen was peripheral blood. This clonotype originated in a man of 80 years or more with acute or convalescent COVID-19.

CDR3 loop: CASSQLGASTEAFF. CDR3 bases: TGCGCCAGCAGCCAACTGGGGGCTAGCACTGAAGCTTTCTTT. The chain links TRBV4-3 to TRBJ1-1; D is perhaps TRBD1 (6 bases). Germline V CDR1 and CDR2: LGHNA, YSLEER. The CDR3 covers 14 residues. The V end lost 2 bases, the J end lost 4 bases, and 11 bases lay between the germline ends.